The source of this TCR beta chain is a study of cytomegalovirus exposure and HLA in healthy donors. This clone showed up just a few times. Its antigen is not known. PCR involved 60 Vbeta and 13 Jbeta primers. Here immunoSEQ multiplex PCR was the method, and the copy in TCRdb shows in-frame clones only, minus some. This sample has tens of thousands of clones; 78% occur once, and the top ten carry 7.5% to 10%. This CDR3 comprises 15 residues. Trimming stripped 6 bases from V and 1 base from J, with 12 bases between. From germline, CDR1 is SGHNT and CDR2 YENEEA. Findings of the study overall: Many donors shared some public TCRs, even though most TCR sequences were rare. Clonal expansion, a later analysis showed, was greater in HLA-associated TCR beta chains than in equally common others.

The chain has TRBV11-3 and TRBJ2-2, with D maybe TRBD1 (6 bases). The sequenced sample was PBMCs. The sequence derives from a man aged 35 to 55 in good health and CMV-seronegative. The CDR3 DNA sequence: TGTGCCAGCAGACAGGGACGGGGGAACACCGGGGAGCTGTTTTTT. It codes for CASRQGRGNTGELFF.